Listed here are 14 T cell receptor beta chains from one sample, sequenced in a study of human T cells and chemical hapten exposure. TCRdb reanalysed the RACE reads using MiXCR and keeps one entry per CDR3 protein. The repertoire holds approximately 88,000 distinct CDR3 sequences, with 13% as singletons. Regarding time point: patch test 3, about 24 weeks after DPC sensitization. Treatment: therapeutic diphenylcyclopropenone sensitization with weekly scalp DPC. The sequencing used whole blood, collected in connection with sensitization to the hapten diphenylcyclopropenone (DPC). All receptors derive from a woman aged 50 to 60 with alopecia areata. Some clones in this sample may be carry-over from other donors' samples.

The CDR3, as DNA: TGTGCCACCAGCAGAGATAGGTCGGCAAACAATGAGCAGTTCTTC. It translates to CATSRDRSANNEQFF. The chain is built from TRBV15 and TRBJ2-1; D is uncertain. Trimming cost V 0 bases and J 5 bases, with 11 bases left between them. Germline CDR1 LNHNV, CDR2 YYDKDF (reference sequence). The CDR3 length is 15 residues.

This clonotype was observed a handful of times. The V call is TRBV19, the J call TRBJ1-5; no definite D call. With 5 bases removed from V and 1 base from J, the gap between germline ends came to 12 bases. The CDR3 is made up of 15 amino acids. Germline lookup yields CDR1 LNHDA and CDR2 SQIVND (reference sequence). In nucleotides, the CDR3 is TGTGCCAGTAGTGGAGAAAGGGCAAGCAATCAGCCCCAGCATTTT. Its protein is CASSGERASNQPQHF. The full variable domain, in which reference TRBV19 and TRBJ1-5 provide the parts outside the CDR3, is DGGITQSPKYLFRKEGQNVTLSCEQNLNHDAMYWYRQDPGQGLRLIYYSQIVNDFQKGDIAEGYSVSREKKESFPLTVTSAQKNPTAFYLCASSGERASNQPQHFGDGTRLSIL.

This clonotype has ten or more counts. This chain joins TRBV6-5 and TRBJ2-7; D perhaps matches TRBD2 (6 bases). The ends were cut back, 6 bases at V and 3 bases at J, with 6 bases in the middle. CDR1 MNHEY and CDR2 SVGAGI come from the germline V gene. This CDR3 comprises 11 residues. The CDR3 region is CASSGGYEQYF. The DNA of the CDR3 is TGTGCCAGCAGCGGGGGCTACGAGCAGTACTTC.

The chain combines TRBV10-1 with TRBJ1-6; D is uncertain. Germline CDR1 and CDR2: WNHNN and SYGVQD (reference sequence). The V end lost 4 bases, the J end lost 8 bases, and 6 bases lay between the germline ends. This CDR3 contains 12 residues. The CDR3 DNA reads TGCGCCAGCAGTGCGGTTGATTCACCCCTCCACTTT. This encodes CASSAVDSPLHF.

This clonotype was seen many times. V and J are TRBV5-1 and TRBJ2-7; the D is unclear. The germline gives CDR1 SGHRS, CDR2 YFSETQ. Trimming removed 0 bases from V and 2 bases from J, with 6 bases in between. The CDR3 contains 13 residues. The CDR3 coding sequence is TGCGCCAGCAGCTTGGACAGAGCCTACGAGCAGTACTTC. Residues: CASSLDRAYEQYF. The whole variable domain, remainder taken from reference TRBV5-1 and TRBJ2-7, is KAGVTQTPRYLIKTRGQQVTLSCSPISGHRSVSWYQQTPGQGLQFLFEYFSETQRNKGNFPGRFSGRQFSNSRSEMNVSTLELGDSALYLCASSLDRAYEQYFGPGTRLTVT.

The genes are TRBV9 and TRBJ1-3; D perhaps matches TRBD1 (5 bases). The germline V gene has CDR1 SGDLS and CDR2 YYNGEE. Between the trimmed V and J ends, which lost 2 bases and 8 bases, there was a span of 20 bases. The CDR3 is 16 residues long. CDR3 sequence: CASSVGTANFFHTIYF. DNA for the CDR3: TGTGCCAGCAGCGTTGGGACCGCGAATTTCTTCCACACCATATATTTT.

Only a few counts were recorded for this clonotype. As DNA, the CDR3 is TGTGCCAGCAGCTTAACGGCAGGCACTAATGAAAAACTGTTTTTT. It encodes CASSLTAGTNEKLFF. V and J are TRBV7-9 and TRBJ1-4; no clear D. CDR1 SEHNR and CDR2 FQNEAQ come from the germline V gene (reference sequence). The CDR3 length is 15 residues. The ends were cut back, 2 bases at V and 2 bases at J, with 9 bases in the middle.

As DNA, the CDR3 is TGCGCCAGCAGCTTGGGATCCGGGACAGGGGGCGTATCACCCCTCCACTTT. Amino acids: CASSLGSGTGGVSPLHF. V usage is TRBV5-1 and J usage is TRBJ1-6; TRBD1 aligns across 12 bases. The CDR3 consists of 17 residues. Per germline, CDR1 SGHRS and CDR2 YFSETQ. V shed 0 bases and J 10 bases; nucleotides not matched to a gene: 8.

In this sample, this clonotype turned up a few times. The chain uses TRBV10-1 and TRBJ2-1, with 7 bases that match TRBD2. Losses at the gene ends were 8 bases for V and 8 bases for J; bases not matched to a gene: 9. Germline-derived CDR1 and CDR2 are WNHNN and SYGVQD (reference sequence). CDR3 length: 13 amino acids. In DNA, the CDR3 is TGCGCCAGCGCGGGAGCCCGAAGCGATGAGCAGTTCTTC. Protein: CASAGARSDEQFF.

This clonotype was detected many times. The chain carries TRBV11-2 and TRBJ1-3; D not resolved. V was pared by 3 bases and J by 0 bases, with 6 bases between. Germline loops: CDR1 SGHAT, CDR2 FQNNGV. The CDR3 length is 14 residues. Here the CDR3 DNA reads TGTGCCAGCAGCTTTACCTACTCTGGAAACACCATATATTTT. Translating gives CASSFTYSGNTIYF.

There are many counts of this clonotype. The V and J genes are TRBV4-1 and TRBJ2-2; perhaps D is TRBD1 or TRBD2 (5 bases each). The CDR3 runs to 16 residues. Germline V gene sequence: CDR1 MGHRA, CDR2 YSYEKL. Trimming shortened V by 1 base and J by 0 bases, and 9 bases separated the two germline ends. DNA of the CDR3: TGCGCCAGCAGCCAAGGGTCGGGGCCGAACACCGGGGAGCTGTTTTTT. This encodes CASSQGSGPNTGELFF.

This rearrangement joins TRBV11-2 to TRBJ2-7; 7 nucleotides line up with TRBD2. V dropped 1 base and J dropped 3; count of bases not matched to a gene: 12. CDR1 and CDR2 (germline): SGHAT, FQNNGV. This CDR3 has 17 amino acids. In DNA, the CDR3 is TGTGCCAGCAGCTTAGGACGTGTGCTAGCGGCATACTACGAGCAGTACTTC. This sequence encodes CASSLGRVLAAYYEQYF.

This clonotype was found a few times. This CDR3 is CASSPQGVNTEAFF. In DNA form, the CDR3 reads TGTGCCAGCAGCCCACAGGGGGTGAACACTGAAGCTTTCTTT. The rearrangement links TRBV2 to TRBJ1-1, with 8 nucleotides matching TRBD1. V gave up 6 bases and J gave up 0 bases; unmatched junction bases: 3. Per the germline V gene, CDR1 is SNHLY and CDR2 is FYNNEI. The CDR3 is 14 amino acids. The full variable domain, in which reference TRBV2 and TRBJ1-1 provide the parts outside the CDR3, is EPEVTQTPSHQVTQMGQEVILRCVPISNHLYFYWYRQILGQKVEFLVSFYNNEISEKSEIFDDQFSVERPDGSNFTLKIRSTKLEDSAMYFCASSPQGVNTEAFFGQGTRLTVV.

The CDR3 is CASSSSRLDTQYF. The CDR3 DNA is TGTGCCAGCAGCTCATCTAGACTAGATACGCAGTATTTT. V and J are TRBV7-6 and TRBJ2-3; no firm D call. Germline CDR1 and CDR2: SGHVS and FNYEAQ. The CDR3 contains 13 residues. V was pared by 4 bases and J by 5 bases, with 10 bases between.